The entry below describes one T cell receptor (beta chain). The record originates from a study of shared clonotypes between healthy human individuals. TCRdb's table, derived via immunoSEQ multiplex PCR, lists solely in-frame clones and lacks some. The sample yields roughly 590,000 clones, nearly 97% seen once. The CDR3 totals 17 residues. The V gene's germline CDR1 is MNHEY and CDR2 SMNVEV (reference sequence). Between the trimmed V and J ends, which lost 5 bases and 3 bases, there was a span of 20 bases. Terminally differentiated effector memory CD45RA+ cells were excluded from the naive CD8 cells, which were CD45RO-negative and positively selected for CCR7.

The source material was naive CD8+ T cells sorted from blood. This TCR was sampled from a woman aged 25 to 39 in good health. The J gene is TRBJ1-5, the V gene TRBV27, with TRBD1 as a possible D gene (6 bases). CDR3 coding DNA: TGTGCCAGCAGTCCATTGGGGGCGGCGGGTTCCAATCAGCCCCAGCATTTT. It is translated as CASSPLGAAGSNQPQHF.